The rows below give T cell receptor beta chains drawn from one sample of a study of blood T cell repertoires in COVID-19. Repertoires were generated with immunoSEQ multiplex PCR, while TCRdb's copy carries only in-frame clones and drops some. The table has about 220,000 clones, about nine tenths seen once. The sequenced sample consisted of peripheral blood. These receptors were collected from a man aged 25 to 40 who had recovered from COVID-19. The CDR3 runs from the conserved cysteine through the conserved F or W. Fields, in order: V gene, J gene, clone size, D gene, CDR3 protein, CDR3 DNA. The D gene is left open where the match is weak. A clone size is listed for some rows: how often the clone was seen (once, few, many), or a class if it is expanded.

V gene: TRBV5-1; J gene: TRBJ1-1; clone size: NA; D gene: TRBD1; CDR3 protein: CASSLTQGAGTEAFF; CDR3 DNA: TGCGCCAGCAGTCTTACCCAGGGGGCGGGCACTGAAGCTTTCTTT
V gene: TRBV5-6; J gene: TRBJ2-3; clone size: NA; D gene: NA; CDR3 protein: CASSLVVPGARLDTQYF; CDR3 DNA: TGTGCCAGCAGCTTGGTGGTCCCAGGGGCGCGATTAGATACGCAGTATTTT
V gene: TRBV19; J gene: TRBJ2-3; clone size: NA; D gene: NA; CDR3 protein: CASSIARAPDTQYF; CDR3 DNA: TGTGCCAGTAGTATAGCGAGGGCCCCAGATACGCAGTATTTT
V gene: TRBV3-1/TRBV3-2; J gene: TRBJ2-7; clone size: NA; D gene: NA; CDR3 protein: CASSQQGSSYEQYF; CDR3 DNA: TGTGCCAGCAGCCAGCAGGGGAGCTCCTACGAGCAGTACTTC
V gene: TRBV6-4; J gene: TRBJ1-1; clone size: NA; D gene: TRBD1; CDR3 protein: CASSDPRTGATEAFF; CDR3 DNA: TGTGCCAGCAGTGACCCCCGGACAGGGGCCACTGAAGCTTTCTTT
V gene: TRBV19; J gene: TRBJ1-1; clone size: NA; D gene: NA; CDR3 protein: CASSFNRETEAFF; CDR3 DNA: TGTGCCAGTAGTTTTAACAGGGAGACTGAAGCTTTCTTT
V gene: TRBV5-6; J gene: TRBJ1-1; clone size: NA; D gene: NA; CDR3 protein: CASSLRGANTEAFF; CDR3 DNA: TGTGCCAGCAGCTTGAGGGGTGCGAACACTGAAGCTTTCTTT
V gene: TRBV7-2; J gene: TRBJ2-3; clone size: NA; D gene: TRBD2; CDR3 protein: CASSLVGLAGVTDTQYF; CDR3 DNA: TGTGCCAGCAGCTTAGTAGGACTAGCGGGGGTCACAGATACGCAGTATTTT
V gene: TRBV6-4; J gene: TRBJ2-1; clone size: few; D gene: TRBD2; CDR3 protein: CASSDGTSYNEQFF; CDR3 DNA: TGTGCCAGCAGTGACGGGACTAGCTACAATGAGCAGTTCTTC
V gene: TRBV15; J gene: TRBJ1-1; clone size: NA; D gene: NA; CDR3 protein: CATIGIGSSEAFF; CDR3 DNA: TGTGCCACCATCGGGATAGGGTCTTCGGAAGCTTTCTTT
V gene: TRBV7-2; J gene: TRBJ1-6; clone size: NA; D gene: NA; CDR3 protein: CASSNFGSPLHF; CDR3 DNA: TGTGCCAGCAGCAACTTCGGTTCACCCCTCCACTTT
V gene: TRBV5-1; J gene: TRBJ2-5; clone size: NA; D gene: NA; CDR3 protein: CASRTGSQETQYF; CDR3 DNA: TGCGCCAGCAGGACAGGCTCCCAAGAGACCCAGTACTTC
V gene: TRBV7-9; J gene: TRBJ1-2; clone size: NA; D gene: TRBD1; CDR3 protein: CASSSGQLRGYTF; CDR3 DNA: TGTGCCAGCAGCTCGGGACAGTTGAGAGGCTACACCTTC
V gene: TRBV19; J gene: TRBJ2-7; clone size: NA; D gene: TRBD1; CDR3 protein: CAAGQGIHEQYF; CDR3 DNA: TGTGCCGCCGGACAGGGAATCCACGAGCAGTACTTC
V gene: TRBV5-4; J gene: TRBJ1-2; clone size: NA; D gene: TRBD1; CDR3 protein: CASSSPWTGYGYTF; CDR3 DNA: TGTGCCAGCAGCTCACCCTGGACAGGCTATGGCTACACCTTC
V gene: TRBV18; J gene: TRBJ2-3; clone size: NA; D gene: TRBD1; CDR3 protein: CASSPQGAFTDTQYF; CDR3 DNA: TGTGCCAGCTCACCTCAGGGGGCGTTCACAGATACGCAGTATTTT
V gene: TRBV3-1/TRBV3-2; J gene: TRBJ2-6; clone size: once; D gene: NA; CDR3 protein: CASSPWLLANVLTF; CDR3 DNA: TGTGCCAGTTCACCGTGGCTGTTGGCCAACGTCCTGACTTTC
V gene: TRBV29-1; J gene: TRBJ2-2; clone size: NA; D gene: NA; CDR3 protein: CSVVDRDTGELFF; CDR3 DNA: TGCAGCGTTGTGGACAGAGACACCGGGGAGCTGTTTTTT
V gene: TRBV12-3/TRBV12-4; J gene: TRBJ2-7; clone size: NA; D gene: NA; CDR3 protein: CASSGSRAGEQYF; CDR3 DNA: TGTGCCAGCAGCGGGAGCAGGGCCGGCGAGCAGTACTTC
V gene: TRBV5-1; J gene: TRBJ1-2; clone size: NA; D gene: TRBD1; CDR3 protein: CASSPEILGQGWGYTF; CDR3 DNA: TGCGCCAGCAGCCCAGAGATCCTGGGACAGGGTTGGGGCTACACCTTC
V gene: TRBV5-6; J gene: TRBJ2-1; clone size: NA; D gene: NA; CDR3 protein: CASSLGQRYNEQFF; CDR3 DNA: TGTGCCAGCAGCTTGGGGCAACGCTACAATGAGCAGTTCTTC
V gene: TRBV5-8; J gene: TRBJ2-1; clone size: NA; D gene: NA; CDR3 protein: CASSHGTAPSYNEQFF; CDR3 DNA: TGTGCCAGCAGCCACGGAACAGCTCCATCCTACAATGAGCAGTTCTTC
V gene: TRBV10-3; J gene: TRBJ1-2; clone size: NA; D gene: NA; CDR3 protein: CAISAGQGGHYGYTF; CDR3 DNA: TGTGCCATCAGTGCAGGCCAGGGCGGCCACTATGGCTACACCTTC
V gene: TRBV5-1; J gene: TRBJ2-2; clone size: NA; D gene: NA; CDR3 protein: CASSLTDTGELFF; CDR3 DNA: TGCGCCAGCAGCTTGACGGACACCGGGGAGCTGTTTTTT
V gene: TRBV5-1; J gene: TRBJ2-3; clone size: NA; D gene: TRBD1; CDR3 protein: CASSLVDGTGEDTQYF; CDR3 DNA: TGCGCCAGCAGCTTGGTAGACGGGACAGGGGAAGATACGCAGTATTTT
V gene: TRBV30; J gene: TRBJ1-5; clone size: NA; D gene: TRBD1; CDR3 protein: CAWRPTGGQPQHF; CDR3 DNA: TGTGCCTGGAGGCCGACAGGGGGTCAGCCCCAGCATTTT
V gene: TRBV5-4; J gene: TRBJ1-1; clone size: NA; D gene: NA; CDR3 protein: CASRLKDIHTEAFF; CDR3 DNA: TGTGCCAGCAGGTTAAAAGACATCCACACTGAAGCTTTCTTT
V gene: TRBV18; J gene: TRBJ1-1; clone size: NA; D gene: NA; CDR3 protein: CASSPPGAVNTEAFF; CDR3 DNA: TGTGCCAGCTCACCACCGGGGGCGGTGAACACTGAAGCTTTCTTT
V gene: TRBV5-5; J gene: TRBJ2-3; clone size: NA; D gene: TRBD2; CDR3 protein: CASSSRGRDPSTDTQYF; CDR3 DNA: TGTGCCAGCAGCTCTCGAGGGAGGGACCCTAGCACAGATACGCAGTATTTT
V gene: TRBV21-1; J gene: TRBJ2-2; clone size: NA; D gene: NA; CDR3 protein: CASSLRTSSAGELFF; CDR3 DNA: TGTGCCAGCAGCTTGAGGACTAGCAGCGCCGGGGAGCTGTTTTTT
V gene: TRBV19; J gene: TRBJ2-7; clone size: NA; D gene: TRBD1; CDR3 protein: CASSIRGQYKEQYF; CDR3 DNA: TGTGCCAGTAGTATCCGGGGACAGTATAAGGAGCAGTACTTC
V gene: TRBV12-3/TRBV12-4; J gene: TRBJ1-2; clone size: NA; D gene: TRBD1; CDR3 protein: CASGNRGTYGYTF; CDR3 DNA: TGTGCCAGCGGAAACAGGGGGACTTATGGCTACACCTTC
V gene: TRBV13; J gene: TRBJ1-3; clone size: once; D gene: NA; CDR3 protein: CASSPDRGNTIYF; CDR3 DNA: TGTGCCAGCAGCCCAGACAGGGGAAACACCATATATTTT
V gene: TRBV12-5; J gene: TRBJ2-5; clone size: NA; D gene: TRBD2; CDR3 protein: CASGPGLAGGLQETQYF; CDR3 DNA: TGTGCTAGTGGTCCGGGACTAGCGGGGGGCTTGCAAGAGACCCAGTACTTC
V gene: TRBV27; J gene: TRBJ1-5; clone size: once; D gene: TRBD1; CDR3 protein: CASSLWVGQGIYQPQHF; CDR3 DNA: TGTGCCAGCAGTTTATGGGTCGGACAGGGGATCTATCAGCCCCAGCATTTT
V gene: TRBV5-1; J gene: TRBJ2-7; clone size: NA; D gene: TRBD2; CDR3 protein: CASSRLGTSGDEQYF; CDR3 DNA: TGCGCCAGCAGCCGCCTCGGGACTAGCGGTGACGAGCAGTACTTC
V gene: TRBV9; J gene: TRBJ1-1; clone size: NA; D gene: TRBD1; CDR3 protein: CASSVASGGTEAFF; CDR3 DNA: TGTGCCAGCAGCGTGGCTTCAGGGGGCACTGAAGCTTTCTTT
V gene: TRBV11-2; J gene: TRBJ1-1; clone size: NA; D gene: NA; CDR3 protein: CASSLRRPRMNTEAFF; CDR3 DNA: TGTGCCAGCAGCTTGAGGCGACCCCGTATGAACACTGAAGCTTTCTTT
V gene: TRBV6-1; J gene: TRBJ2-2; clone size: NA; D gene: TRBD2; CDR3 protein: CASSELVPGSLGRVF; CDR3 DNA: TGTGCCAGCAGTGAGCTGGTCCCCGGGTCTCTCGGGAGGGTTTTT
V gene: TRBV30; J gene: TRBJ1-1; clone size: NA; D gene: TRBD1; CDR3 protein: CAWCRGQGFGEAFF; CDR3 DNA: TGTGCCTGGTGTCGCGGACAGGGATTCGGTGAAGCTTTCTTT
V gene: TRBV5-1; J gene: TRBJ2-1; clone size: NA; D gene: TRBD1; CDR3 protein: CASSLNFPGTEYNEQFF; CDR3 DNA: TGCGCCAGCAGCTTAAACTTTCCCGGGACAGAATACAATGAGCAGTTCTTC
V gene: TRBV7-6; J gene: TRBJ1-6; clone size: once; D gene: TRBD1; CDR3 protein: CASSLDSGQGSDSPLHF; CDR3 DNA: TGTGCCAGCAGCTTAGATTCGGGACAGGGGTCCGATTCACCCCTCCACTTT
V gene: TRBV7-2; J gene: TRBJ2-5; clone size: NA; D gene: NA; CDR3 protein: CASSLGPTGGWETQYF; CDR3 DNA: TGTGCCAGCAGCTTAGGTCCGACGGGGGGCTGGGAGACCCAGTACTTC
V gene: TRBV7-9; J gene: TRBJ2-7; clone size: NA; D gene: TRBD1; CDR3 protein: CASSLGGGWGFYEQYF; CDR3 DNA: TGTGCCAGCAGCTTAGGAGGGGGCTGGGGCTTCTACGAGCAGTACTTC
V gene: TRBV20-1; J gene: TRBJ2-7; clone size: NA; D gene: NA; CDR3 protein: CSAKLAYEQYF; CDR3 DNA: TGCAGTGCTAAACTAGCCTACGAGCAGTACTTC
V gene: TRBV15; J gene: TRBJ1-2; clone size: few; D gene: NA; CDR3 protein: CATSRGDSYYGYTF; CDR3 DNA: TGTGCCACCAGCAGAGGGGACTCGTACTATGGCTACACCTTC
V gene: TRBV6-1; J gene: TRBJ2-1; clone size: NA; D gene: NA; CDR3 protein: CASRSGFLLDEQFF; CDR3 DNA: TGTGCCAGCAGATCAGGGTTCCTCCTCGATGAGCAGTTCTTC
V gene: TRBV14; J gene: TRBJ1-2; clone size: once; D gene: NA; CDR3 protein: CASSQTVNYGYTF; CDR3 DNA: TGTGCCAGCAGCCAGACAGTGAACTATGGCTACACCTTC
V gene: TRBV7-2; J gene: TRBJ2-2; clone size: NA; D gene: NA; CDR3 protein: CASSLFVGASNTGELFF; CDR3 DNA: TGTGCCAGCAGCTTATTTGTTGGGGCCTCGAACACCGGGGAGCTGTTTTTT
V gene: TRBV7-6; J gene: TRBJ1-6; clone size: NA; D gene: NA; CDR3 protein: CASSLSTANSPLHF; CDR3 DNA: TGTGCCAGCAGCTTGAGTACAGCAAATTCACCCCTCCACTTT
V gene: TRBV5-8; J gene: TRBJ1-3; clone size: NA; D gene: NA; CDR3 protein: CASSLGRVTGNTIYF; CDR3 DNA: TGTGCCAGCAGCTTGGGCAGGGTAACAGGAAACACCATATATTTT
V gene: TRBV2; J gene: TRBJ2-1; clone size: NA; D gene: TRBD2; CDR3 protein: CASSETGTSGDEQFF; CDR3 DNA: TGTGCCAGCAGTGAGACCGGGACTAGCGGGGATGAGCAGTTCTTC
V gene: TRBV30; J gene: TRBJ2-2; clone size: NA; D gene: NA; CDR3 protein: CARQGLADTGELFF; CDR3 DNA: TGTGCCCGGCAGGGGCTAGCGGACACCGGGGAGCTGTTTTTT
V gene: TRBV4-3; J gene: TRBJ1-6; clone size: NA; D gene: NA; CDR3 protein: CASSQEPLGHSPLHF; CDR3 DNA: TGCGCCAGCAGCCAAGAACCCCTGGGGCATTCACCCCTCCACTTT
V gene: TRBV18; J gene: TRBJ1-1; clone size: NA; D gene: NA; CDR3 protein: CASSPSQETEAFF; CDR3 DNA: TGTGCCAGCTCCCCGTCCCAGGAAACTGAAGCTTTCTTT
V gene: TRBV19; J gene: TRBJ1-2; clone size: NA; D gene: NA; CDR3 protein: CASSISKQRVNYGYTF; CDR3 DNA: TGTGCCAGTAGTATCTCCAAACAGAGAGTCAACTATGGCTACACCTTC
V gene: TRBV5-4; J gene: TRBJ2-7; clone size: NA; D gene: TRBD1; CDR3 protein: CASSLEAGGEGVQYF; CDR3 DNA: TGTGCCAGCAGCTTGGAAGCAGGGGGCGAGGGGGTGCAGTACTTC